The next 23 T cell receptor delta chains were all read from a single sample in a study of gammadelta T cells in human blood. TCRdb re-processed the RT-PCR reads via CATT. The sample yields 1,000 to 1,300 delta-chain clones, approximately 6.4% seen once. Sequencing input: non-Vgamma9Vdelta2 gamma-delta T cells from infant blood. These receptor sequences come from a human donor.

Sample share makes this clone large. The genes are TRDV1 and TRDJ3; 8 bases line up with TRDD3. CDR1 and CDR2 from the germline V gene are TSWWSYY and QGS. The CDR3 spans 27 residues. V lost 2 bases to trimming and J lost 0 bases; unmatched junction nucleotides: 30. CDR3 DNA sequence: TGTGCTCTTGGGGAAGCGCGGGCCCCAAGCGCGGCGGTACTGGGGGGTCGCAGCTCCTGGGACACCCGACAGATGTTTTTC. Translation: CALGEARAPSAAVLGGRSSWDTRQMFF.

A note on this clone: One end of the junction is discordant with germline, which a read error may explain. J is TRDJ1 and V is TRDV1, with TRDD3 matching over 10 bases. Germline V gene data show CDR1 as TSWWSYY and CDR2 as QGS. CDR3 length: 19 amino acids. CDR3 amino acids: CALREPRLPANGGYKGLIF. The CDR3 nucleotides are TGTGCTCTTAGGGAACCTCGTCTACCGGCTAATGGGGGATACAAAGGACTCATCTTT.

By share of the sample, this clone is medium-sized. V gene TRDV3 combines with J gene TRDJ1, with no clear D. The CDR3 has 13 amino acids. V gave up 3 bases and J gave up 5 bases, with 16 bases separating them. Germline V gene lookup returns CDR1 TVYSNPD and CDR2 GDNSRS (reference sequence). The CDR3 here is CAFASPPGDKLIF. The CDR3 nucleotides read TGTGCCTTCGCCTCCCCGCCGGGGGATAAACTCATCTTT.

Relative to its sample, this clone is large. This chain links TRDV2 with TRDJ1; TRDD3 matches at 7 bases. This CDR3 has 18 residues. The junction had 12 bases not matched to a gene; V was cut back by 0 bases and J by 0 bases. Germline CDR1 is GEAIGNYY and CDR2 is EKD. CDR3 bases: TGTGCCTGTGACACCGGACTGGGGCCCGACAAGTACACCGATAAACTCATCTTT. Amino acid sequence: CACDTGLGPDKYTDKLIF.

The V gene lacks a call, and TRDJ2 is the J gene; the table assigns TRDD3, which was not confirmed against the DNA. The CDR3 totals 32 residues. CDR3 sequence: CSGINAEYMGSSGINAEYMGACGSALTAQLFF. The CDR3, as DNA: TGCAGTGGTATCAACGCAGAGTACATGGGAAGCAGTGGTATCAACGCAGAGTACATGGGGGCCTGTGGTAGTGCTTTGACAGCACAACTCTTCTTT.

This clone was found a few times. Being one base from a much bigger clone, this may be a read error. The chain combines TRAV38-2/DV8 with TRDJ1; 8 nucleotides align to TRDD3. Trimming took 2 bases from V and 0 from J; bases not matched to a gene: 30. Germline V lookup: CDR1 TSESDYY, CDR2 QEAYKQQN. The CDR3 length is 24 residues. CDR3 region: CAYRSWGIPNDLTAWGRYTDKLIF. CDR3 DNA sequence: TGTGCTTATAGGAGTTGGGGAATTCCTAACGATTTAACCGCCTGGGGGAGGTACACCGATAAACTCATCTTT.

By share of the sample, this clone is medium-sized. The chain combines TRDV1 with TRDJ1; a weak D match, TRDD3 (8 bases). V was clipped by 9 bases and J by 0 bases, with 29 bases between them. CDR3 size: 19 residues. Germline V gene lookup returns CDR1 TSWWSYY and CDR2 QGS. CDR3 in amino acids: CALTYSSYSGGLNTDKLIF. The CDR3 coding sequence is TGTGCTCTCACTTATTCTTCCTATAGTGGGGGATTGAACACCGATAAACTCATCTTT.

This chain uses TRDV1 with TRDJ1; the D gene is possibly TRDD3 (6 bases). V was trimmed by 5 bases and J by 3 bases, leaving 31 bases between them. The CDR3 extends over 20 amino acids. From germline, CDR1 is TSWWSYY and CDR2 QGS. The CDR3 sequence is CALGSQRPLKIRSGPDKLIF. The DNA of the CDR3 is TGTGCTCTTGGGTCACAGAGACCCTTAAAGATACGAAGTGGACCCGATAAACTCATCTTT.

This clone appeared a few times. TCRdb records a much larger clone's protein for this DNA, with a difference at residue 3 that likely arises from a read error; the protein given is the translation of the DNA. V gene TRDV1 combines with J gene TRDJ2; possibly TRDD3 for D (5 bases). Germline V gene data show CDR1 as TSWWSYY and CDR2 as QGS. The CDR3 runs 18 residues. CDR3: CAIGEGDLQGLLTAQLFF. CDR3 sequence (DNA): TGTGCTATTGGGGAAGGGGACCTCCAGGGGTTATTGACAGCACAACTCTTCTTT.

This clone is termed medium-sized. The V gene is TRDV1, the J gene TRDJ1, with 12 bases matching TRDD3. The CDR3 covers 20 residues. Per the germline V gene, CDR1 is TSWWSYY and CDR2 is QGS. V gave up 5 bases and J gave up 1 base; unmatched junction bases: 17. This chain's CDR3 is CALGKTVGGWGIRSTDKLIF. DNA of the CDR3: TGTGCTCTTGGGAAAACGGTCGGTGGCTGGGGGATACGGAGCACCGATAAACTCATCTTT.

This clone was found a few times. The V and J genes are TRDV1 and TRDJ1, with a tentative D call TRDD2 (5 bases). Trimming stripped 4 bases from V and 5 bases from J, with 17 bases between. The CDR3 contains 15 residues. Germline values: CDR1 TSWWSYY, CDR2 QGS. As DNA, the CDR3 is TGTGCTCTTGGGGGCTCCTTCTTCAGGCCGGATAAACTCATCTTT. This sequence encodes CALGGSFFRPDKLIF.

In its sample, this clone is medium-sized. This chain connects TRDV1 to TRDJ1, with 9 bases matching TRDD3. The trim removed 0 bases at V and 0 bases at J, leaving 11 bases unmatched. Per the germline V gene, CDR1 is TSWWSYY and CDR2 is QGS. This CDR3 region has 19 residues. The DNA of the CDR3 is TGTGCTCTTGGGGAACTTCCCTTTACTGGGGGACCGTACACCGATAAACTCATCTTT. It is translated as CALGELPFTGGPYTDKLIF.

Sample share makes this clone medium-sized. The chain has TRDV1 and TRDJ1, with TRDD3 matching 7 bases. Germline CDR1 reads TSWWSYY; CDR2 reads QGS. With V trimmed by 0 bases and J by 0 bases, 16 bases remained unmatched. The CDR3 is 20 residues long. CDR3 residues: CALGELLPYWGFIYTDKLIF. CDR3 nucleotides: TGTGCTCTTGGGGAACTTCTACCCTACTGGGGATTTATTTACACCGATAAACTCATCTTT.

This clone rates as medium-sized. The genes are TRDV1 and TRDJ2; 9 bases are shared with TRDD2. The CDR3 contains 21 residues. Losses at the gene ends were 4 bases for V and 1 base for J; bases not matched to a gene: 19. Germline V lookup: CDR1 TSWWSYY, CDR2 QGS. The chain's CDR3 is CALGATFLLAMGGGLTAQLFF. The DNA for the CDR3 is TGTGCTCTTGGGGCCACCTTCCTACTCGCCATGGGGGGGGGTTTGACAGCACAACTCTTCTTT.

This clone ranks as medium-sized. The chain has TRDV1 and TRDJ2; the match to TRDD3 covers 13 bases. Losses at the gene ends were 2 bases for V and 5 bases for J; bases not matched to a gene: 23. CDR3 size: 23 residues. Per the germline V gene, CDR1 is TSWWSYY and CDR2 is QGS. The CDR3, as DNA: TGTGCTCTTGGGGAAGGCCTTCCCACCATCAACTGGGGGATACGGCTGGACACAGCACAACTCTTCTTT. This translates into CALGEGLPTINWGIRLDTAQLFF.

As regards this clone: This probably arose from a read error, given a far larger clone one base away. The chain couples TRAV38-2/DV8 to TRDJ1, with 11 bases aligning to TRDD3. This CDR3 comprises 26 residues. V gave up 7 bases and J gave up 0 bases; unmatched junction bases: 38. Germline loops: CDR1 TSESDYY, CDR2 QEAYKQQN. CDR3 region: CAYSCVDKRWSGGFSTGGYYTDKLIF. The CDR3 nucleotides read TGTGCTTATTCCTGCGTGGATAAGCGATGGTCGGGGGGTTTCTCTACTGGGGGATATTACACCGATAAACTCATCTTT.

In its sample, this clone ranks as medium-sized. The chain joins TRDV3 to TRDJ1; D is unclear. CDR3 size: 13 residues. Germline V gives CDR1 TVYSNPD, CDR2 GDNSRS (reference sequence). Trimming pared 1 base from V and 0 bases from J, leaving 9 bases between. CDR3 amino acids: CAFKVEDTDKLIF. The CDR3 nucleotides read TGTGCCTTTAAAGTAGAGGACACCGATAAACTCATCTTT.

This clone is large (0.1 to 1%). This sequence joins TRDV1 and TRDJ1; TRDD3 matches at 8 bases. Per the germline V gene, CDR1 is TSWWSYY and CDR2 is QGS. The CDR3 loop spans 16 amino acids. Trimming at V came to 4 bases and at J to 1 base, leaving 8 bases not matched to a gene. The CDR3: CALGGPGGYLTDKLIF. For the CDR3, the DNA is TGTGCTCTTGGGGGGCCCGGGGGATATCTCACCGATAAACTCATCTTT.

By share, this clone counts as medium-sized. The chain combines TRDV1 with TRDJ1; D uncertain. The ends were cut back, 1 base at V and 3 bases at J, with 12 bases in the middle. The CDR3 contains 15 residues. CDR1 TSWWSYY and CDR2 QGS come from the germline V gene. The CDR3 DNA reads TGTGCTCTTGGGGAACCATCGGGTTTACCCGATAAACTCATCTTT. Protein product: CALGEPSGLPDKLIF.

In this sample, this clone turned up a few times. A much larger clonotype is one base distant, so this may be a read error. The chain couples TRDV1 to TRDJ1; TRDD3 matches at 7 bases. The CDR3 runs to 23 residues. In germline, CDR1 is TSWWSYY, CDR2 QGS. The J segment lost 0 bases and the V segment lost 3 bases, leaving 28 bases of the junction unmatched. Here the CDR3 DNA reads TGTGCTCTTGGGGACGCGGCCATCCTAAAGAGGATACGGTATACTCGGTACACCGATAAACTCATCTTT. It encodes CALGDAAILKRIRYTRYTDKLIF.

Within the sample, this clone is large. This sequence joins TRDV1 and TRDJ1; 10 nucleotides align to TRDD3. The CDR3 is 16 amino acids. Losses at the gene ends were 1 base for V and 8 bases for J; bases not matched to a gene: 10. Germline V CDR1 and CDR2: TSWWSYY, QGS. CDR3 DNA: TGTGCTCTTGGGGAACCCGCTGACTGGGGGATCAGCAAACTCATCTTT. It yields the protein CALGEPADWGISKLIF.

Worth noting for this clone: With a far larger clone one base away, a read error is the likely cause. Other DNA sequences in the same sample also yield this CDR3. The rearrangement uses TRDV1 and TRDJ1; D not resolved. Germline values: CDR1 TSWWSYY, CDR2 QGS. The V gene lost 1 base and the J gene lost 0 bases, with 12 bases spanning the gap. The CDR3 totals 16 residues. This chain's CDR3 is CALGEPSGSYTDKLIF. DNA of the CDR3: TGTGCTCTTGGGGAACCGAGTGGGTCATACACCGATAAACTCATCTTT.

Within the sample, this clone is large. The chain joins TRDV2 to TRDJ1; a weak D match, TRDD3 (5 bases). Germline lookup yields CDR1 GEAIGNYY and CDR2 EKD. The CDR3 has 13 amino acids. Deletions cut 3 bases from V and 0 bases from J, with 7 bases between. The CDR3 loop is CACDADNTDKLIF. In nucleotides, the CDR3 is TGTGCCTGTGACGCGGATAACACCGATAAACTCATCTTT.